These 21 T cell receptor beta chains were all obtained from the same sample, sequenced in a study of CXCR3-negative and CXCR3-positive naive CD8 T cells. In preparing the TRB cDNA libraries, 5' RACE with UMI labels was used. TCRdb re-analyzed the 5' RACE reads; it lists each CDR3 protein once, without DNA. The sample has 100,000 to 150,000 distinct CDR3 sequences, and its top ten clones hold around 0.27%. Sequenced material: naive CXCR3- CD8+ T cells from blood. Regarding subset: CD45RO-CCR7+CD27+CD95- naive CD8+ T cells lacking CXCR3 (TNR3-). The receptors were sampled from a human donor in good health. Some clones in this sample may be carry-over from other donors' samples.

The chain combines TRBV28 with TRBJ2-7; as DNA is missing, the TRBD1 call by TCRdb cannot be tested. The CDR3 totals 14 residues. Germline V CDR1 and CDR2: MDHEN, SYDVKM. CDR3 protein: CASTSPPRSYEQYF.

V and J are TRBV7-3 and TRBJ2-1; TCRdb reports TRBD2, a call that lacks DNA to check it against. This CDR3 has 14 amino acids. Germline assignment: CDR1 SGHTA and CDR2 FQGTGA. The CDR3 loop reads CASRPSGRTDEQFF.

The V and J genes are TRBV11-2 and TRBJ2-2; TCRdb names TRBD1, which stays unverified in the absence of DNA. The CDR3 consists of 15 residues. Germline CDR1 SGHAT, CDR2 FQNNGV. CDR3: CASSLSDRLAGELFF.

The chain is built from TRBV7-9 and TRBJ2-1; the TCRdb call, TRBD1, lacks DNA for checking. CDR1 is SEHNR and CDR2 is FQNEAQ in the germline V gene (reference sequence). The length of the CDR3 is 15 residues. The CDR3 region is CASSTTGGSYNEQFF. Full variable domain (missing parts from reference TRBV7-9 and TRBJ2-1): DTGVSQNPRHKITKRGQNVTFRCDPISEHNRLYWYRQTLGQGPEFLTYFQNEAQLEKSRLLSDRFSAERPKGSFSTLEIQRTEQGDSAMYLCASSTTGGSYNEQFFGPGTRLTVL.

The chain combines TRBV3-1 with TRBJ1-1; TCRdb's assignment of TRBD1 cannot be checked, as there is no DNA. The CDR3 length is 18 residues. Germline-derived CDR1 and CDR2 are LGHDT and YNNKEL (reference sequence). The CDR3 protein is CASSQGWDRGYLNTEAFF.

The chain combines TRBV11-2 with TRBJ2-2; the TRBD1 assignment by TCRdb is unverifiable without DNA. Germline CDR1 and CDR2: SGHAT and FQNNGV. The CDR3 sequence is 16 residues long. CDR3 sequence: CASSWGAGRGTGELFF.

The rearrangement links TRBV28 to TRBJ2-7. Germline lookup yields CDR1 MDHEN and CDR2 SYDVKM. The CDR3 sequence is 12 residues long. This chain's CDR3 is CASSLGAYEQYF.

This rearrangement joins TRBV20-1 to TRBJ2-1; TCRdb designates TRBD2, a call that cannot be tested without DNA. From germline, CDR1 is DFQATT and CDR2 SNEGSKA (reference sequence). CDR3 length: 14 amino acids. CDR3: CSAWGLAGEGEQFF.

The chain has TRBV11-2 and TRBJ2-2. The CDR3 spans 17 residues. The germline V gene encodes CDR1 SGHAT and CDR2 FQNNGV. CDR3 residues: CASSLEWSDSNTGELFF. The full variable domain, rest sourced from reference TRBV11-2 and TRBJ2-2, is EAGVAQSPRYKIIEKRQSVAFWCNPISGHATLYWYQQILGQGPKLLIQFQNNGVVDDSQLPKDRFSAERLKGVDSTLKIQPAKLEDSAVYLCASSLEWSDSNTGELFFGEGSRLTVL.

The J gene is TRBJ2-2, the V gene TRBV29-1; the TRBD2 assignment by TCRdb is unverifiable without DNA. Germline V gene lookup returns CDR1 SQVTM and CDR2 ANQGSEA. The CDR3 runs 14 residues. This chain's CDR3 is CSAVGLERTGELFF.

V usage is TRBV3-1 and J usage is TRBJ2-5. This CDR3 has 15 residues. Germline V lookup: CDR1 LGHDT, CDR2 YNNKEL (reference sequence). This chain's CDR3 is CASSQGSGMQETQYF.

The V call is TRBV7-3, the J call TRBJ1-2; with no DNA, the TCRdb D assignment of TRBD1 cannot be verified. In germline, CDR1 is SGHTA, CDR2 FQGTGA. The CDR3 length is 14 residues. Here the CDR3 reads CASSLDGQNYGYTF.

The V call is TRBV2, the J call TRBJ2-3; TCRdb reports TRBD2, a call that lacks DNA to check it against. Germline CDR1 is SNHLY and CDR2 is FYNNEI. The CDR3 totals 16 residues. CDR3 sequence: CASSEYSGGSTDTQYF. Combining the CDR3 with reference TRBV2 and TRBJ2-3 gives the whole variable domain EPEVTQTPSHQVTQMGQEVILRCVPISNHLYFYWYRQILGQKVEFLVSFYNNEISEKSEIFDDQFSVERPDGSNFTLKIRSTKLEDSAMYFCASSEYSGGSTDTQYFGPGTRLTVL.

J is TRBJ2-1 and V is TRBV3-1. Germline V gene data show CDR1 as LGHDT and CDR2 as YNNKEL (reference sequence). The CDR3 covers 15 residues. The CDR3: CASSSVRSSYNEQFF.

The V gene is TRBV19, the J gene TRBJ2-7; TCRdb calls TRBD2, which cannot be checked without DNA. The CDR3 is 13 residues long. From germline, CDR1 is LNHDA and CDR2 SQIVND (reference sequence). CDR3 amino acids: CASSIVWRDQQYF.

This sequence joins TRBV7-9 and TRBJ2-1. Germline V gene data show CDR1 as SEHNR and CDR2 as FQNEAQ (reference sequence). The length of the CDR3 is 13 residues. The CDR3 reads CASSLQEWAEQFF.

The chain has TRBV5-1 and TRBJ2-3; without DNA, the TCRdb call of TRBD1 cannot be checked. Germline CDR1 SGHRS, CDR2 YFSETQ. This CDR3 comprises 14 residues. The CDR3 loop is CASSAGQGADTQYF. Filled out from reference TRBV5-1 and TRBJ2-3, the complete variable domain reads KAGVTQTPRYLIKTRGQQVTLSCSPISGHRSVSWYQQTPGQGLQFLFEYFSETQRNKGNFPGRFSGRQFSNSRSEMNVSTLELGDSALYLCASSAGQGADTQYFGPGTRLTVL.

The rearrangement uses TRBV5-1 and TRBJ2-1. The CDR3 spans 17 residues. Germline assignment: CDR1 SGHRS and CDR2 YFSETQ. The CDR3 sequence: CASSLSARRSSYNEQFF.

The CDR3 loop is CASSSRTKSTDTQYF. V is TRBV19 and J is TRBJ2-3; TCRdb calls TRBD1, which cannot be checked without DNA. There are 15 residues in the CDR3. Per germline, CDR1 LNHDA and CDR2 SQIVND (reference sequence).

The CDR3 region is CASSSALQGETQYF. V usage is TRBV7-6 and J usage is TRBJ2-5; the D call from TCRdb, TRBD1, cannot be confirmed without DNA. From germline, CDR1 is SGHVS and CDR2 FNYEAQ. The CDR3 extends over 14 amino acids.

The rearrangement links TRBV6-4 to TRBJ2-2. From germline, CDR1 is MRHNA and CDR2 SNTAGT. There are 13 residues in the CDR3. The CDR3 is CASSDQVTGELFF.